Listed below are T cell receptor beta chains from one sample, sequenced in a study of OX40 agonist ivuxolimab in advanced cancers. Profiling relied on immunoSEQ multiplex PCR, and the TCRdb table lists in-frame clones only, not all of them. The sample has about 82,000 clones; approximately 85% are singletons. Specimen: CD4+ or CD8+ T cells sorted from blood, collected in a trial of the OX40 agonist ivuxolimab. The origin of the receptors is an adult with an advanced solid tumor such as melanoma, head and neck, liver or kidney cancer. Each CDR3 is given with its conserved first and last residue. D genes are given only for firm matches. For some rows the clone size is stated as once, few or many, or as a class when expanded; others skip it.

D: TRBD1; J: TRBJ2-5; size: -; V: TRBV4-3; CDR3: CASSPHGTPGGGETQYF; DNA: TGCGCCAGCAGCCCGCATGGCACCCCAGGGGGCGGCGAGACCCAGTACTTC
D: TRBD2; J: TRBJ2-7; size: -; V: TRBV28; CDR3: CASTPWRGFYEQYF; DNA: TGTGCCAGCACCCCCTGGCGGGGGTTCTACGAGCAGTACTTC
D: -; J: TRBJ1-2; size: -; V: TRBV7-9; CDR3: CASSLSGGDYGYTF; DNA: TGTGCCAGCAGCTTATCGGGGGGAGACTATGGCTACACCTTC
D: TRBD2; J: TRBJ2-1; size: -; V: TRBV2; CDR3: CASSVAGGVYGEQFF; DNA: TGTGCCAGCAGTGTGGCGGGAGGAGTCTATGGTGAGCAGTTCTTC
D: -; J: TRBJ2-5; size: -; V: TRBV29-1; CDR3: CSVDGQGSQETQYF; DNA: TGCAGCGTTGATGGGCAGGGGAGTCAAGAGACCCAGTACTTC
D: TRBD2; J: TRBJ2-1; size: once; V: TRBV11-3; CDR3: CASSSGLAGKYNEQFF; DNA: TGTGCCAGCAGCTCGGGACTAGCGGGAAAGTACAATGAGCAGTTCTTC
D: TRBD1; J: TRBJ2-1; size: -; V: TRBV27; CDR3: CASSLLGRGPYNEQFF; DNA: TGTGCCAGCAGTTTATTGGGCAGGGGGCCCTACAATGAGCAGTTCTTC
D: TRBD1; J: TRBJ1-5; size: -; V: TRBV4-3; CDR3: CASSQAYPGGPQHF; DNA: TGCGCCAGCAGCCAAGCCTACCCAGGGGGGCCCCAGCATTTT
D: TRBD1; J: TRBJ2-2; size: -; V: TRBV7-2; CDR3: CASRPPGQGSNTGELFF; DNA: TGTGCCAGCAGACCTCCGGGACAGGGTTCGAACACCGGGGAGCTGTTTTTT
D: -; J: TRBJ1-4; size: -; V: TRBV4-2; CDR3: CASSQEGGGGARGEKLFF; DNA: TGTGCCAGCAGCCAAGAAGGCGGAGGGGGGGCGCGCGGTGAAAAACTGTTTTTT
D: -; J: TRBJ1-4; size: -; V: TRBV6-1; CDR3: CASSTPVATNEKLFF; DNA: TGTGCCAGCAGTACCCCAGTAGCAACTAATGAAAAACTGTTTTTT
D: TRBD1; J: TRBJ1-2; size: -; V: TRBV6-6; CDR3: CASTRNRAGGGYGYTF; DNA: TGTGCCAGCACCCGTAACAGGGCAGGGGGTGGCTATGGCTACACCTTC
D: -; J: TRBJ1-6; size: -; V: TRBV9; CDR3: CASTRDENSPLHF; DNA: TGTGCCAGCACCCGGGACGAGAATTCACCCCTCCACTTT
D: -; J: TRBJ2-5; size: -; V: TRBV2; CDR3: CASSLDSQQETQYF; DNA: TGTGCCAGCAGCCTAGACAGTCAGCAAGAGACCCAGTACTTC
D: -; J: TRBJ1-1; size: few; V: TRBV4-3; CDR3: CASSQDWGDTEAFF; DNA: TGCGCCAGCAGCCAAGATTGGGGGGACACTGAAGCTTTCTTT
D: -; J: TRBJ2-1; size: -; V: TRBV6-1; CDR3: CASSLTLYEQFF; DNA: TGTGCCAGCAGTCTGACTTTGTATGAGCAGTTCTTC
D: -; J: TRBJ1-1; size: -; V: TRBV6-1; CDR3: CASCFMAGTEAFF; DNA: TGTGCCAGCTGTTTTATGGCAGGAACTGAAGCTTTCTTT
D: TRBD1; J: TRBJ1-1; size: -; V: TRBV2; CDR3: CASATGPTEAFF; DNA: TGTGCCAGCGCGACAGGGCCCACTGAAGCTTTCTTT
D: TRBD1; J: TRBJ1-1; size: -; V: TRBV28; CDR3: CASRDRGQAFF; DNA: TGTGCCAGCAGGGACAGGGGGCAAGCTTTCTTT
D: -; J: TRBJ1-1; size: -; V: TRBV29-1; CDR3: CSVARNMNTEAFF; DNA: TGCAGCGTTGCCAGGAACATGAACACTGAAGCTTTCTTT
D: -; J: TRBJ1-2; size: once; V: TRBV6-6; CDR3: CASSSGDLQVGYTF; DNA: TGTGCCAGCAGCAGTGGGGACCTGCAGGTTGGCTACACCTTC
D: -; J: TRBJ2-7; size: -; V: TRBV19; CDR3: CASSTTGAFPYEQYF; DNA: TGTGCCAGTAGTACGACCGGGGCCTTTCCCTACGAGCAGTACTTC
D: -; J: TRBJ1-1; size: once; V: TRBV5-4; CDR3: CASSLSTRGTEAFF; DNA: TGTGCCAGCAGCCTTTCTACGAGGGGGACTGAAGCTTTCTTT
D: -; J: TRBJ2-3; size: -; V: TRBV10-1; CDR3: CASIQLGEDTQYF; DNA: TGCGCCAGCATTCAATTAGGGGAGGATACGCAGTATTTT
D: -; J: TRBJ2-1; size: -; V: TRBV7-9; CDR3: CASTPSLNEQFF; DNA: TGTGCCAGCACCCCTTCCCTTAATGAGCAGTTCTTC